This entry features one T cell receptor (beta chain) sequence. What it recognizes is unknown. The sample belongs to a study of T cell repertoires in ileal Crohn's disease. Turning to the study itself: Operated complications were stricturing disease (about 60%) and penetrating disease (approximately 39%).

Broader study findings: Sorted CD8 T cells held more high-frequency clones than CD4. Endoscopy was done a median around 6.9 months after surgery.

Germline V lookup: CDR1 SEHNR, CDR2 FQNEAQ (reference sequence). The CDR3 is 13 residues long. The V and J ends lost 0 bases and 3 bases respectively, with 5 bases between them. As to time point: neoterminal ileum biopsy at postoperative endoscopy, about 6 months after surgery. Only in-frame clones appear in the TCRdb table, and some are missing; sequencing was by immunoSEQ multiplex PCR. Altogether about 60,000 clones are present, approximately 88% being singletons, with the ten largest covering around 2.1%. The sample comprised ileal tissue. This sequence joins TRBV7-9 and TRBJ1-1, with a tentative D call TRBD1 (5 bases). The clonotype originates from an adult with Crohn's disease. The CDR3 DNA follows: TGTGCCAGCAGCTTAGCAGGGGACACTGAAGCTTTCTTT. It is translated as CASSLAGDTEAFF.